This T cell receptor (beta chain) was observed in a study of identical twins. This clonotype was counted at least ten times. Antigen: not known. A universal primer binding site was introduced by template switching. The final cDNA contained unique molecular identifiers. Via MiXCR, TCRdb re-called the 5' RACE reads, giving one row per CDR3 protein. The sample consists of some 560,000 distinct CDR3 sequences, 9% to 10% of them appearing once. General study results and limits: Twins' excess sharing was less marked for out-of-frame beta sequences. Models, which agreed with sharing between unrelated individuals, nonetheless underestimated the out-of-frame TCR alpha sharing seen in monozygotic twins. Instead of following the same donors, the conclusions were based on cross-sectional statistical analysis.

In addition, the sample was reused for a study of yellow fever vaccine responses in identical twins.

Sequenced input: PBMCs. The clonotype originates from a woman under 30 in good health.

The CDR3 loop reads CSAREGLAGFYEQYF. The DNA for the CDR3 is TGCAGTGCTAGGGAAGGACTAGCGGGGTTTTACGAGCAGTACTTC. V and J are TRBV20-1 and TRBJ2-7, with 12 bases lining up with TRBD2. V dropped 3 bases and J dropped 4; count of bases not matched to a gene: 7. Germline CDR1 and CDR2: DFQATT and SNEGSKA (reference sequence). This CDR3 has 15 residues.